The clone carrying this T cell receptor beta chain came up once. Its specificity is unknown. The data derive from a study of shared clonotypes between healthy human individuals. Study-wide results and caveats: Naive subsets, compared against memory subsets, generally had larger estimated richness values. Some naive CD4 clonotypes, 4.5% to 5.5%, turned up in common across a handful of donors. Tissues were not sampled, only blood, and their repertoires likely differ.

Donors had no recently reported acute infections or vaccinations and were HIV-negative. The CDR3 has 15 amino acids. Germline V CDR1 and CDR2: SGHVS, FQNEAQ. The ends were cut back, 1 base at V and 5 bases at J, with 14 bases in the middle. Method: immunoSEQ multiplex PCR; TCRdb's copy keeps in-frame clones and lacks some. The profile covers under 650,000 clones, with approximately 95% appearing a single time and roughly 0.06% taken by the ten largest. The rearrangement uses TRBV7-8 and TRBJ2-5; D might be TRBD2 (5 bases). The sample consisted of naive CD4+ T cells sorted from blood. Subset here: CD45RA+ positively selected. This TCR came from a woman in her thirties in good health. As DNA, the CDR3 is TGTGCCAGCAGCTTAGTGTGGCTAGCTGGGGAGACCCAGTACTTC. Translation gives CASSLVWLAGETQYF.